The 10 T cell receptor beta chains below were found in one sample sequenced in a study of T cell responses to AZD1222 COVID-19 vaccine. Only in-frame clones appear in the TCRdb table, and some are missing; sequencing was by immunoSEQ multiplex PCR. Of about 100,000 clones detected, around 84% appear once; the ten largest clones hold approximately 1.3%. The material was peripheral blood, obtained on day 0 of AZD1222 vaccination. These receptors originate from an adult in good health.

The rearrangement uses TRBV9 and TRBJ2-3; 9 bases agree with TRBD2. The J segment lost 3 bases and the V segment lost 3 bases, leaving 8 bases of the junction unmatched. This CDR3 is built from 16 residues. Germline lookup yields CDR1 SGDLS and CDR2 YYNGEE. CDR3 sequence: CASSGVSGRGTDTQYF. The CDR3, as DNA: TGTGCCAGCAGCGGAGTTAGCGGGAGAGGGACAGATACGCAGTATTTT.

The J gene is TRBJ1-1, the V gene TRBV11-2, with D uncertain. V lost 1 base, J lost 2 bases, and 14 bases lay in between. CDR3 size: 16 residues. Germline assignment: CDR1 SGHAT and CDR2 FQNNGV. The CDR3: CASSLVGGRENTEAFF. CDR3 nucleotide sequence: TGTGCCAGCAGCTTAGTGGGTGGAAGGGAAAACACTGAAGCTTTCTTT.

For the CDR3, the DNA is TGTGCCAGCAGCCCAGGGGCGGGGCGGGGGAATGAAAAACTGTTTTTT. Encoded protein: CASSPGAGRGNEKLFF. The chain has TRBV9 and TRBJ1-4; tentative D call: TRBD1 (6 bases). This CDR3 has 16 amino acids. Germline CDR1 reads SGDLS; CDR2 reads YYNGEE. Trimming took off 4 bases at V and 5 bases at J, with 18 bases between the two ends.

This chain joins TRBV6-1 and TRBJ2-7, with D perhaps TRBD2 (6 bases). Germline lookup yields CDR1 MNHNS and CDR2 SASEGT. Trimming left V 1 base short and J 3 bases short, with 13 bases between. The CDR3 sequence is 15 residues long. The CDR3 DNA is TGTGCCAGCAGTGAAGGGGGAGGCCTTATCTACGAGCAGTACTTC. Translation gives CASSEGGGLIYEQYF.

The chain employs TRBV28 and TRBJ2-1; D perhaps matches TRBD1 (6 bases). Deletions cut 3 bases from V and 0 bases from J, with 15 bases between. CDR3 length: 17 amino acids. Germline V gene lookup returns CDR1 MDHEN and CDR2 SYDVKM. DNA for the CDR3: TGTGCCAGCAGTTTCCAACCGGGACAAAGCTCCTACAATGAGCAGTTCTTC. It is translated as CASSFQPGQSSYNEQFF.

This clone was counted a single time. The chain links TRBV7-2 to TRBJ1-2; TRBD1 matches at 10 bases. V dropped 5 bases and J dropped 4; count of bases not matched to a gene: 7. This CDR3 comprises 15 residues. Germline V gene lookup returns CDR1 SGHTA and CDR2 FQGNSA. The chain's CDR3 is CASSPGTGAFYGYTF. The CDR3 DNA reads TGTGCCAGCAGCCCAGGGACAGGGGCATTCTATGGCTACACCTTC.

The chain has TRBV4-3 and TRBJ2-1; a weak D match, TRBD2 (6 bases). The CDR3 consists of 15 residues. The germline V and J ends were trimmed by 0 bases and 8 bases, with 14 bases remaining between them. Germline loops: CDR1 LGHNA, CDR2 YSLEER. The CDR3 loop is CASSQDSRELHEQFF. CDR3 nucleotide sequence: TGCGCCAGCAGCCAAGATTCACGGGAGTTACATGAGCAGTTCTTC.

V gene TRBV30 combines with J gene TRBJ1-2; D is unresolved. The CDR3 contains 13 residues. Germline lookup yields CDR1 GTSNPN and CDR2 SVGIG (reference sequence). V lost 2 bases to trimming and J lost 2 bases, with 9 bases between them. CDR3 coding DNA: TGTGCCTGGAGTCCGAGGGCGAACTATGGCTACACCTTC. Its translation: CAWSPRANYGYTF.

The chain uses TRBV3-1 (or the pseudogene TRBV3-2) and TRBJ1-2; D may be TRBD1 (5 bases). CDR3 length: 12 amino acids. Trimming shortened V by 4 bases and J by 8 bases, and 11 bases separated the two germline ends. Germline-derived CDR1 and CDR2 are LGHDT and YNNKEL (reference sequence). CDR3 sequence reads: CASSPPGLGYTF. The CDR3 region has the DNA TGTGCCAGCAGCCCCCCGGGGCTGGGCTACACCTTC.

The CDR3 reads CASSLGGGDLYNEQFF. CDR3 nucleotides: TGCGCCAGCAGCTTAGGCGGGGGGGATCTTTACAATGAGCAGTTCTTC. The chain has TRBV5-1 and TRBJ2-1; 9 bases fit TRBD2. CDR1 SGHRS and CDR2 YFSETQ come from the germline V gene. The CDR3 contains 16 residues. V was clipped by 2 bases and J by 4 bases; unmatched bases: 7.